The 9 T cell receptor beta chains given below trace back to one sample, sequenced in a study of breast tumors, draining lymph nodes, adjacent tissues (dated by TCRdb to the mid-2010s). The lymph node samples were taken from the axillary draining lymph nodes of breast cancer patients. Library preparation was by multiplex PCR. The listed sequencing device is Illumina HiSeq 2000. Using fastp trimming at Q25 and MiXCR clonotype assembly, TCRdb reanalyzed the public sequencing data and kept in-frame beta chains. Rows with one shared CDR3 protein collapse into an entry with the most common genes and DNA. The sample includes around 290,000 distinct CDR3 sequences, with roughly 31% observed a single time. The top ten hold roughly 1.1% of the sample. The sample was axillary lymph node tissue. These receptors all come from a female donor with breast cancer. Some clones in this sample may be carry-over from other donors' samples.

The rearrangement uses TRBV28 and TRBJ2-7, with D possibly TRBD2 on 5 matching bases. Trimming shortened V by 3 bases and J by 6 bases, and 9 bases separated the two germline ends. Germline V lookup: CDR1 MDHEN, CDR2 SYDVKM. The CDR3 has 12 residues. The CDR3 sequence: CASSFLASEQYF. The CDR3 DNA is TGTGCCAGCAGTTTCTTAGCGTCCGAGCAGTACTTC. Full variable domain (outside the CDR3, taken from reference TRBV28 and TRBJ2-7): DVKVTQSSRYLVKRTGEKVFLECVQDMDHENMFWYRQDPGLGLRLIYFSYDVKMKEKGDIPEGYSVSREKKERFSLILESASTNQTSMYLCASSFLASEQYFGPGTRLTVT.

This clonotype was seen ten or more times. This sequence joins TRBV20-1 and TRBJ2-3, with TRBD2 identical over 9 bases. Trimming cost V 0 bases and J 2 bases; bases outside gene matches: 6. The CDR3 runs 16 residues. CDR1 is DFQATT and CDR2 is SNEGSKA in the germline V gene (reference sequence). DNA of the CDR3: TGCAGTGCTAGAGATAGCGGGGGCCCCAACACAGATACGCAGTATTTT. This gives the protein CSARDSGGPNTDTQYF.

About this clonotype itself: A much bigger clone sits one base away, suggesting this may be a read error. V and J are TRBV11-3 and TRBJ2-5, with D unclear. This CDR3 has 13 residues. From germline, CDR1 is SGHNT and CDR2 YENEEA. The DNA of the CDR3 is TGTGCCAACAGCTTATCAGCGAAAGAGACCCAGTACTTC. Its translation is CANSLSAKETQYF.

This clonotype has at least ten counts. The V call is TRBV6-5, the J call TRBJ2-1; possibly TRBD1 for D (6 bases). This CDR3 is built from 14 residues. Germline V gene lookup returns CDR1 MNHEY and CDR2 SVGAGI. The V gene lost 2 bases and the J gene lost 9 bases, with 14 bases spanning the gap. CDR3 region: CASSYVDSGVEQFF. The CDR3 nucleotides read TGTGCCAGCAGTTACGTGGACAGTGGAGTTGAGCAGTTCTTC.

About this clonotype: At one of its ends the junction is not consistent with the germline gene, which may arise from a read error. This chain joins TRBV11-3 and TRBJ2-1; D is possibly TRBD2 (6 bases). Germline assignment: CDR1 SGHNT and CDR2 YENEEA. The CDR3 is 15 residues long. The CDR3 loop is CAGSLLSGVSNEQFF. The DNA of the CDR3 is TGTGCCGGCAGCTTACTGTCGGGAGTATCGAATGAGCAGTTCTTC.

Remarks on this clonotype: It may be a read error: a sequence one base away is much more abundant. This chain joins TRBV5-4 and TRBJ2-5; 8 bases fit TRBD2. The germline gives CDR1 SGHNT, CDR2 YYREEE (reference sequence). The CDR3 totals 17 residues. The CDR3 region is CASRDPQAGVGQGTQYF. The CDR3 DNA sequence: TGTGCCAGCAGGGATCCACAAGCGGGAGTGGGTCAAGGGACCCAGTACTTC.

V and J are TRBV20-1 and TRBJ2-1; 8 nucleotides align to TRBD2. CDR1 is DFQATT, CDR2 SNEGSKA, per germline (reference sequence). CDR3 length: 15 amino acids. Germline trimming cut 5 bases from V and 5 bases from J; bases unmatched to any gene: 11. The CDR3 is CSAGNSGSLNNEQFF. The CDR3 DNA sequence: TGCAGTGCTGGGAACAGCGGGAGTTTAAACAATGAGCAGTTCTTC.

This clonotype was detected only once. The V call is TRBV15, the J call TRBJ2-1; 12 nucleotides align to TRBD2. This CDR3 spans 14 amino acids. From germline, CDR1 is LNHNV and CDR2 YYDKDF (reference sequence). This chain's CDR3 is CATRLAGEYNEQFF. The CDR3 nucleotides are TGTGCTACAAGACTAGCGGGAGAATACAATGAGCAGTTCTTC.

This clonotype occurred many times. The V gene is TRBV5-8, the J gene TRBJ2-3; TRBD2 is a possible D gene (6 bases). From germline, CDR1 is SGHTS and CDR2 YDEGEE. CDR3 length: 15 amino acids. The ends were cut back, 5 bases at V and 0 bases at J, with 13 bases in the middle. The CDR3: CASSPPGTSTDTQYF. DNA of the CDR3: TGTGCCAGCAGTCCACCCGGGACTAGCACAGATACGCAGTATTTT.